The 8 T cell receptor beta chains reported below all come from one sample, sequenced in a study of blood T cell repertoires in COVID-19. Here immunoSEQ multiplex PCR was the method, and the copy in TCRdb shows in-frame clones only, minus some. The repertoire holds roughly 220,000 clones, with around nine tenths as singletons. The sample comprised PBMCs or T cells enriched from blood (not recorded which). The receptor set was obtained from a woman in her 50s with acute COVID-19.

The rearrangement joins TRBV18 to TRBJ2-1; no definite D call. In germline, CDR1 is KGHSH, CDR2 LQKENI. This CDR3 has 14 residues. Between the trimmed V and J ends, which lost 0 bases and 7 bases, there was a span of 10 bases. CDR3 sequence reads: CASSPPAPLNEQFF. CDR3 nucleotide sequence: TGTGCCAGCTCACCACCTGCGCCTTTGAATGAGCAGTTCTTC.

This sequence joins TRBV7-9 and TRBJ1-3; no clear D. The CDR3 runs to 16 residues. V shed 0 bases and J shed 0 bases, with 9 bases lying between them. Germline V gene data show CDR1 as SEHNR and CDR2 as FQNEAQ (reference sequence). This chain's CDR3 is CASSLAGAPSGNTIYF. Written as DNA, the CDR3 is TGTGCCAGCAGCTTAGCCGGAGCACCCTCTGGAAACACCATATATTTT.

Worth noting for this clone: The sample carries other DNA sequences with the same CDR3. The chain recombines TRBV7-2 with TRBJ2-7; 12 bases align to TRBD2. CDR1 is SGHTA and CDR2 is FQGNSA in the germline V gene. With 5 bases clipped from V and 3 bases from J, the junction kept 5 bases outside the gene matches. The CDR3 extends over 15 amino acids. The CDR3 DNA sequence: TGTGCCAGCAGCCTTGGACTAGCGGGAAACTACGAGCAGTACTTC. It encodes CASSLGLAGNYEQYF. Full variable domain (rest looked up from reference TRBV7-2 and TRBJ2-7): GAGVSQSPSNKVTEKGKDVELRCDPISGHTALYWYRQSLGQGLEFLIYFQGNSAPDKSGLPSDRFSAERTGGSVSTLTIQRTQQEDSAVYLCASSLGLAGNYEQYFGPGTRLTVT.

The V call is TRBV29-1, the J call TRBJ1-1; TRBD1 might be the D (5 bases). This CDR3 contains 12 residues. Per germline, CDR1 SQVTM and CDR2 ANQGSEA. Here the CDR3 DNA reads TGCACCGCCCAAATGGGGGGCACTGAAGCTTTCTTT. Amino acid sequence: CTAQMGGTEAFF.

This rearrangement joins TRBV2 to TRBJ2-3, with 7 bases lining up with TRBD2. The CDR3 has 12 amino acids. Germline CDR1 and CDR2: SNHLY and FYNNEI. V dropped 2 bases and J dropped 13; count of bases not matched to a gene: 6. The CDR3, as DNA: TGTGCCAGCAGTGAATTGCGGGAGAGGAAGTATTTT. It yields the protein CASSELRERKYF.

This clone was observed a handful of times. V is TRBV30 and J is TRBJ2-7; no definite D call. V was trimmed by 0 bases and J by 1 base, leaving 10 bases between them. Germline CDR1 and CDR2: GTSNPN and SVGIG (reference sequence). The CDR3 consists of 14 residues. For the CDR3, the DNA is TGTGCCTGGAGTGTTTACAGACGATCCTACGAGCAGTACTTC. This sequence encodes CAWSVYRRSYEQYF.

The chain combines TRBV19 with TRBJ2-3, with D unclear. Trimming removed 11 bases at V and 2 bases at J, with 14 bases between. The CDR3 covers 13 residues. Per the germline V gene, CDR1 is LNHDA and CDR2 is SQIVND (reference sequence). CDR3 DNA sequence: TGTGCCCGCAAGCCGAAATCCACAGATACGCAGTATTTT. Translation: CARKPKSTDTQYF. The complete variable domain, with remaining parts taken from reference TRBV19 and TRBJ2-3, reads DGGITQSPKYLFRKEGQNVTLSCEQNLNHDAMYWYRQDPGQGLRLIYYSQIVNDFQKGDIAEGYSVSREKKESFPLTVTSAQKNPTAFYLCARKPKSTDTQYFGPGTRLTVL.

About this clone: Additional DNA sequences in this sample encode the identical CDR3. The CDR3 region has the DNA TGTGCCAGCTCACCACCGCTTAGCTCCTACAATGAGCAGTTCTTC. This translates into CASSPPLSSYNEQFF. The rearrangement links TRBV18 to TRBJ2-1, with D unclear. Germline CDR1 is KGHSH and CDR2 is LQKENI. The CDR3 sequence is 15 residues long. Trimming cost V 0 bases and J 0 bases, with 6 bases left between them.